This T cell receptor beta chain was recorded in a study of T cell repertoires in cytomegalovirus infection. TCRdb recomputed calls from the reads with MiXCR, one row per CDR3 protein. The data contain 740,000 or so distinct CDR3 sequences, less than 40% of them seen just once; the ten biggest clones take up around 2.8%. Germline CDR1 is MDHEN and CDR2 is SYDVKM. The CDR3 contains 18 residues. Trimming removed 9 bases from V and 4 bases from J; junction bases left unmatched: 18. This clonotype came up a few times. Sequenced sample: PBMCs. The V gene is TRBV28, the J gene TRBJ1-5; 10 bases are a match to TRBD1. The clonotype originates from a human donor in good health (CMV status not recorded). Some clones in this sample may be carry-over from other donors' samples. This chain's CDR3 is CASQGGFGQGVGNQPQHF. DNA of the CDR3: TGTGCCAGTCAGGGAGGTTTTGGACAGGGGGTCGGGAATCAGCCCCAGCATTTT.